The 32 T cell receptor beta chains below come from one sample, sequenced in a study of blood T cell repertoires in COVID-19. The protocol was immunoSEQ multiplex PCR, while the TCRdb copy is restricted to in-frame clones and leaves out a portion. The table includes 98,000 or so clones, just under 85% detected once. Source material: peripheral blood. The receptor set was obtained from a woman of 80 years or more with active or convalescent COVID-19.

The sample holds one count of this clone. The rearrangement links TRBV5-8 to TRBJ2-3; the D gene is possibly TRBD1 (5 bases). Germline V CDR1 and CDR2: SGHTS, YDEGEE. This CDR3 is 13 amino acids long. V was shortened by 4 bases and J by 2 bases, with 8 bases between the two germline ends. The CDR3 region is CASSPGATDTQYF. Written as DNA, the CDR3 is TGTGCCAGCAGCCCTGGGGCCACAGATACGCAGTATTTT.

The DNA for the CDR3 is TGTGCCTCCGGGACAGCTAATGAAAAACTGTTTTTT. It encodes CASGTANEKLFF. The rearrangement links TRBV6-5 to TRBJ1-4, with 7 bases aligning to TRBD1. The V segment lost 11 bases and the J segment 3 bases; nucleotides outside the gene matches: 3. This CDR3 has 12 residues. Germline V lookup: CDR1 MNHEY, CDR2 SVGAGI.

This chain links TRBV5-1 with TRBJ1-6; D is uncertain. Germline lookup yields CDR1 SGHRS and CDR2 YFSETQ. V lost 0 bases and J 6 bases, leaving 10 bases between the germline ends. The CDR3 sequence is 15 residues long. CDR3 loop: CASSLESLGNSPLHF. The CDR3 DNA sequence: TGCGCCAGCAGCTTGGAGTCGCTAGGTAATTCACCCCTCCACTTT.

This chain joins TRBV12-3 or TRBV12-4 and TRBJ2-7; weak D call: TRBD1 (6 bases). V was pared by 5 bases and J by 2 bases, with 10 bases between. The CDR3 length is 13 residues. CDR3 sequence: CASSTTGTYEQYF. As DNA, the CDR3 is TGTGCCAGCAGTACCACAGGGACCTACGAGCAGTACTTC.

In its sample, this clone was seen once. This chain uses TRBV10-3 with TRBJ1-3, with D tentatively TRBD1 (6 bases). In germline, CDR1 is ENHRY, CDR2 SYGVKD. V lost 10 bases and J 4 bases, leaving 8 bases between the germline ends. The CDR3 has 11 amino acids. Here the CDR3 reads CATGTGNTIYF. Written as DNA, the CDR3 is TGTGCCACCGGGACAGGAAACACCATATATTTT.

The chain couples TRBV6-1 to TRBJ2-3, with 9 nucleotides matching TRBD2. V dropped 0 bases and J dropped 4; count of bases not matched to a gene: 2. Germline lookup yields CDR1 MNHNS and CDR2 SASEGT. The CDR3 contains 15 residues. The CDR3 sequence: CASSEASGSADTQYF. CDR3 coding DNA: TGTGCCAGCAGTGAAGCTAGCGGGAGCGCAGATACGCAGTATTTT.

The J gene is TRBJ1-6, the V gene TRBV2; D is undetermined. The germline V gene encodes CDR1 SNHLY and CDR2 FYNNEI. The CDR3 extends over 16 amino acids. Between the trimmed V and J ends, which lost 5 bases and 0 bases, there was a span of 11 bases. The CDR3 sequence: CASSLLGSSYNSPLHF. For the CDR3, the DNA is TGTGCCAGCAGTCTACTCGGGAGCTCCTATAATTCACCCCTCCACTTT.

Written as DNA, the CDR3 is TGTGCCAGCAGTGACACAGGGTTGGGCCATTCACCCCTCCACTTT. Amino acids: CASSDTGLGHSPLHF. V and J are TRBV6-1 and TRBJ1-6; TRBD1 might be the D (6 bases). The CDR3 consists of 15 residues. Germline V CDR1 and CDR2: MNHNS, SASEGT. V was pared by 3 bases and J by 8 bases, with 14 bases between.

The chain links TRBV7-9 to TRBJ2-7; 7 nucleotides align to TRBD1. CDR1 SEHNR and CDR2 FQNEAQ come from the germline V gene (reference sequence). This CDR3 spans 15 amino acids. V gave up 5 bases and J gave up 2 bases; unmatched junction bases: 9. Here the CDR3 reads CASSPDRALTYEQYF. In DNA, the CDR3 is TGTGCCAGCAGCCCCGACAGGGCCCTTACCTACGAGCAGTACTTC.

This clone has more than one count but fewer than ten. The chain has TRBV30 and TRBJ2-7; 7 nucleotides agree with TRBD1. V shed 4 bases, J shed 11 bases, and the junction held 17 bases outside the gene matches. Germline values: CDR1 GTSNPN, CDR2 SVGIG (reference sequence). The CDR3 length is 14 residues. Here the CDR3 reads CAWKGQSGFTSKYF. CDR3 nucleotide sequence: TGTGCCTGGAAGGGACAGTCTGGTTTTACGAGCAAGTACTTC.

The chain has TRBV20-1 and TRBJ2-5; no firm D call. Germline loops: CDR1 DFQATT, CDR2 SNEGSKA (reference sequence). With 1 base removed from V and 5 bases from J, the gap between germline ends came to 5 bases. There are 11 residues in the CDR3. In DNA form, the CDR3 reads TGCAGTGCTAGAGGCCAGGAGACCCAGTACTTC. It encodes CSARGQETQYF.

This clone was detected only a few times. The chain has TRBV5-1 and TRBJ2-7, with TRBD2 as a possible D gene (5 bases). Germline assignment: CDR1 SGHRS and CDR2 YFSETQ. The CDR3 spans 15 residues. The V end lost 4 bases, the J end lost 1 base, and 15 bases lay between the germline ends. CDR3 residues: CASSTEGGSSYEQYF. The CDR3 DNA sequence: TGCGCCAGCAGCACCGAGGGTGGCTCATCCTACGAGCAGTACTTC.

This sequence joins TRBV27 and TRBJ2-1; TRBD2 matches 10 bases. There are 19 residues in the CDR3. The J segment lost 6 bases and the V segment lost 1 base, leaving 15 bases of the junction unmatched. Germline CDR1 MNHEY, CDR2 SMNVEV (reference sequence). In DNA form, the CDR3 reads TGTGCCAGCAGTTTATGGGGGCTAGCGGGAGCGAGCGGTCCCAATGAGCAGTTCTTC. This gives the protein CASSLWGLAGASGPNEQFF.

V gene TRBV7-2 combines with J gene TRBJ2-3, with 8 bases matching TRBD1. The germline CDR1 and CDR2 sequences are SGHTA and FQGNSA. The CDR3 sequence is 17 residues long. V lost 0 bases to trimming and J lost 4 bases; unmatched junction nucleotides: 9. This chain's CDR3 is CASSLAPRGRTADTQYF. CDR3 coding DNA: TGTGCCAGCAGCTTAGCCCCCAGGGGGCGTACAGCAGATACGCAGTATTTT.

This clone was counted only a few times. CDR3 sequence (DNA): TGTGCCAGCAGCTTAGTTCGGTCAGGGCCTCCTTACGAGCAGTACTTC. Translated, it gives CASSLVRSGPPYEQYF. The rearrangement uses TRBV7-9 and TRBJ2-7, with TRBD1 as a possible D gene (5 bases). Germline V CDR1 and CDR2: SEHNR, FQNEAQ (reference sequence). This CDR3 spans 16 amino acids. Deletions cut 1 base from V and 4 bases from J, with 17 bases between.

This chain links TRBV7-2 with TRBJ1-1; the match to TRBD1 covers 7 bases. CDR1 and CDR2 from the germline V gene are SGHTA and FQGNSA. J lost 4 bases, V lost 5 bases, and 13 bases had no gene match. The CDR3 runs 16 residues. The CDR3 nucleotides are TGTGCCAGCAGCAGGGGACAGCTCCTAGGAGGCACTGAAGCTTTCTTT. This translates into CASSRGQLLGGTEAFF.

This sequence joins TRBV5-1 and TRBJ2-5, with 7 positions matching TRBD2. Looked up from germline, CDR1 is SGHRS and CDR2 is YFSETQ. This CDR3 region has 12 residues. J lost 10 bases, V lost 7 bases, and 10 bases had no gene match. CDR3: CASGTTETLQYF. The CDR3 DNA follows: TGCGCCAGCGGGACTACAGAGACCCTCCAGTACTTC.

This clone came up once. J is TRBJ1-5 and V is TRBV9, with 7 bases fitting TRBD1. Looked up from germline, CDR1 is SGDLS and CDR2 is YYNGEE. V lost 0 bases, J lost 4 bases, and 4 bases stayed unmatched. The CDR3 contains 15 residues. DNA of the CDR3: TGTGCCAGCAGCGTAGGGGGACAGACGAATCAGCCCCAGCATTTT. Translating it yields CASSVGGQTNQPQHF.

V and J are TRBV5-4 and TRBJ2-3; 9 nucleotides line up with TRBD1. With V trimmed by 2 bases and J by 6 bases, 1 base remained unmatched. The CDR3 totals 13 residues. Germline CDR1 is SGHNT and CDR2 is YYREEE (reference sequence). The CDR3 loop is CASSLQGADTQYF. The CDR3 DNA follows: TGTGCCAGCAGCTTACAGGGGGCTGATACGCAGTATTTT.

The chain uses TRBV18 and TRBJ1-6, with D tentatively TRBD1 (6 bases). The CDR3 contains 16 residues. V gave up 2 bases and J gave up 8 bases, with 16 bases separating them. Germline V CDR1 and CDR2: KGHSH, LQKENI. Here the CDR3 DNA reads TGTGCCAGCTCACCAGGGGTTGGGGGCACGGATTCACCCCTCCACTTT. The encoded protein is CASSPGVGGTDSPLHF.

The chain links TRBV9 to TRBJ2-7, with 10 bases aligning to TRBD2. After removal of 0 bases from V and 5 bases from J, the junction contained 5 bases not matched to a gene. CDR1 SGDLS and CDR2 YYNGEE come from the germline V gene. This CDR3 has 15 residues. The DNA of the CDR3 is TGTGCCAGCAGCGTAGGCCTAGCGGGAGAGGACGAGCAGTACTTC. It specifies CASSVGLAGEDEQYF.

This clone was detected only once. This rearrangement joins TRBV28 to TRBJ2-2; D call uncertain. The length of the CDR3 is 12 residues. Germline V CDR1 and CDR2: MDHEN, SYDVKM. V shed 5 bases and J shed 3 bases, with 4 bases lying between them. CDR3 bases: TGTGCCAGCAGTCTTGACACCGGGGAGCTGTTTTTT. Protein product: CASSLDTGELFF.

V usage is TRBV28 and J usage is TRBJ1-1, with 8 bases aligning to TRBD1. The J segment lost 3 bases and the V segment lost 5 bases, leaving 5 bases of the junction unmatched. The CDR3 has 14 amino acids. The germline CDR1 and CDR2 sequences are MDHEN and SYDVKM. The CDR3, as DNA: TGTGCCAGCAGTGTGACAGGGGAGTACACTGAAGCTTTCTTT. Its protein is CASSVTGEYTEAFF.

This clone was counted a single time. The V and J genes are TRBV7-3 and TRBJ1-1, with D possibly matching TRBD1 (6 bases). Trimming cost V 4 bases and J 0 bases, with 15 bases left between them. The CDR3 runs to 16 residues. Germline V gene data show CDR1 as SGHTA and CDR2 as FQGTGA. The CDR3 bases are TGTGCCAGCAGCTCCACAGGGAGCCAAGTGAACACTGAAGCTTTCTTT. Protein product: CASSSTGSQVNTEAFF.

In DNA form, the CDR3 reads TGTGCCAGCAGCCAAGCGGGGACAGAGATCAATGAGCAGTTCTTC. Its translation: CASSQAGTEINEQFF. V usage is TRBV3-1 (or the pseudogene TRBV3-2) and J usage is TRBJ2-1; 7 bases are a match to TRBD1. Germline V CDR1 and CDR2: LGHDT, YNNKEL (reference sequence). With 1 base clipped from V and 6 bases from J, the junction kept 6 bases outside the gene matches. The CDR3 has 15 amino acids.

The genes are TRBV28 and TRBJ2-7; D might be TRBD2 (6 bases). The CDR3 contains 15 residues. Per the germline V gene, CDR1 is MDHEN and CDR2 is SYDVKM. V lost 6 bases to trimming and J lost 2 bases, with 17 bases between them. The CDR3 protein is CASRNAGTGTYEQYF. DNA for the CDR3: TGTGCCAGCAGGAACGCCGGGACTGGGACCTACGAGCAGTACTTC.

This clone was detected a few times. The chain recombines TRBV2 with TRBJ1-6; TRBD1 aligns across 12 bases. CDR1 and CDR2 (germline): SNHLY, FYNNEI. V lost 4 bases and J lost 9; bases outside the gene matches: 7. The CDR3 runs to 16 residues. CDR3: CASSVLGQGAGSPLHF. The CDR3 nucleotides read TGTGCCAGCAGTGTATTGGGACAGGGGGCAGGTTCACCCCTCCACTTT.

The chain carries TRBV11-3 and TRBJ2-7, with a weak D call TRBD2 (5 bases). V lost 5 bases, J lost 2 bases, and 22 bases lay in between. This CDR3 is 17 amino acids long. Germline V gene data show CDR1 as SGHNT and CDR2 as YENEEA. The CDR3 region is CASSPPAGPLGTYEQYF. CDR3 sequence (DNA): TGTGCCAGCAGCCCTCCGGCGGGTCCTCTTGGGACCTACGAGCAGTACTTC.

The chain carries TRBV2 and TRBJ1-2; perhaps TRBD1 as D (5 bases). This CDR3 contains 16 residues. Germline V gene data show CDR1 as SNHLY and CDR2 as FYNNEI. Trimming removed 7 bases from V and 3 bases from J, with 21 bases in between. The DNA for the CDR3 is TGTGCCAGCACCCAGTTAAGACAGCTATCCTACTATGGCTACACCTTC. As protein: CASTQLRQLSYYGYTF. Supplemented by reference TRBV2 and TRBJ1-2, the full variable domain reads EPEVTQTPSHQVTQMGQEVILRCVPISNHLYFYWYRQILGQKVEFLVSFYNNEISEKSEIFDDQFSVERPDGSNFTLKIRSTKLEDSAMYFCASTQLRQLSYYGYTFGSGTRLTVV.

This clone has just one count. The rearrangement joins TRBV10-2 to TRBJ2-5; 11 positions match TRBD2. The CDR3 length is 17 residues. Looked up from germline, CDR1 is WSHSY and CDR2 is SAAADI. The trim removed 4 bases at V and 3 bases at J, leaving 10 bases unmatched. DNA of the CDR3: TGCGCCAGCAGTGTCCTTTTACTAGCGGGAGAGGAAGAGACCCAGTACTTC. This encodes CASSVLLLAGEEETQYF.

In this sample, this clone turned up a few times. CDR3 coding DNA: TGTGCCACGACGTGGGAGGGCAATCAGCCCCAGCATTTT. It codes for CATTWEGNQPQHF. The J gene is TRBJ1-5, the V gene TRBV24-1; no clear D. The CDR3 runs 13 residues. The V and J ends lost 10 bases and 2 bases respectively, with 11 bases between them. The germline V gene encodes CDR1 KGHDR and CDR2 SFDVKD.

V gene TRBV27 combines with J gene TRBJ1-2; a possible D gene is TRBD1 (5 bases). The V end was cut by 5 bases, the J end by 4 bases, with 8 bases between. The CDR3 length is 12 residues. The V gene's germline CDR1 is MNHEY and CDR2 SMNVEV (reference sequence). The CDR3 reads CASSPDSYGYTF. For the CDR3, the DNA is TGTGCCAGCAGTCCCGACAGCTATGGCTACACCTTC.